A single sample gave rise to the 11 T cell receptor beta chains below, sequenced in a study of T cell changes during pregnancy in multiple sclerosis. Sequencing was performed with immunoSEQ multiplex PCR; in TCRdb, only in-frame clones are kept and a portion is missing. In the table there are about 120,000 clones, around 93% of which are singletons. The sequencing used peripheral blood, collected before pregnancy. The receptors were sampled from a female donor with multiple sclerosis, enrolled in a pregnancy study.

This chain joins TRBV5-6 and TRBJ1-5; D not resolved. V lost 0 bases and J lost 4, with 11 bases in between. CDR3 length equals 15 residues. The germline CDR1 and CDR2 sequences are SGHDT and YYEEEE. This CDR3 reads CASSLATQANQPQHF. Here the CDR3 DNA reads TGTGCCAGCAGCTTGGCCACGCAAGCGAATCAGCCCCAGCATTTT. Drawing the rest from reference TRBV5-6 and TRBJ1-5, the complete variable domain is DAGVTQSPTHLIKTRGQQVTLRCSPKSGHDTVSWYQQALGQGPQFIFQYYEEEERQRGNFPDRFSGHQFPNYSSELNVNALLLGDSALYLCASSLATQANQPQHFGDGTRLSIL.

The CDR3 coding sequence is TGTGCCAGCAGTTACCTCCGGGACACCCAAGAGACCCAGTACTTC. This gives the protein CASSYLRDTQETQYF. This chain connects TRBV28 to TRBJ2-5; possible D gene TRBD1, 6 bases. There are 15 residues in the CDR3. Germline lookup yields CDR1 MDHEN and CDR2 SYDVKM. V dropped 4 bases and J dropped 1 base, with 13 bases sitting between them.

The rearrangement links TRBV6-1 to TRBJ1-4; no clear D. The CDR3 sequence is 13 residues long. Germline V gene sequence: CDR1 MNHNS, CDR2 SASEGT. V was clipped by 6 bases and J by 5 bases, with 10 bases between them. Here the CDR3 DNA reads TGTGCCAGCAGGCAGGCCTCGAATGAAAAACTGTTTTTT. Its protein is CASRQASNEKLFF.

CDR3 sequence: CASSLSAGGLGGGELFF. The CDR3 coding sequence is TGTGCCAGCAGCTTGTCTGCGGGGGGGCTCGGGGGCGGGGAGCTGTTTTTT. The chain links TRBV5-4 to TRBJ2-2, with 9 bases that match TRBD2. CDR1 and CDR2 (germline): SGHNT, YYREEE (reference sequence). With 1 base clipped from V and 7 bases from J, the junction kept 11 bases outside the gene matches. This CDR3 spans 17 amino acids.

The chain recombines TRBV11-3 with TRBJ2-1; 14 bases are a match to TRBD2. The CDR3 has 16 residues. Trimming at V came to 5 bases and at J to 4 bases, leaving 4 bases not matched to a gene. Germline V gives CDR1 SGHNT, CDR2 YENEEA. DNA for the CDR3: TGTGCCAGCAGCCTCGGACTAGCGGGAGGTTACAATGAGCAGTTCTTC. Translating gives CASSLGLAGGYNEQFF.

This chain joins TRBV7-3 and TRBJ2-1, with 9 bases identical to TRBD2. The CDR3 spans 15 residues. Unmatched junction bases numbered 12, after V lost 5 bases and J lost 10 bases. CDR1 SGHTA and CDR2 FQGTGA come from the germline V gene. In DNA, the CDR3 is TGTGCCAGCAGCCAAGGCATGGGACTAGCAGGCGAGCAGTTCTTC. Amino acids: CASSQGMGLAGEQFF.

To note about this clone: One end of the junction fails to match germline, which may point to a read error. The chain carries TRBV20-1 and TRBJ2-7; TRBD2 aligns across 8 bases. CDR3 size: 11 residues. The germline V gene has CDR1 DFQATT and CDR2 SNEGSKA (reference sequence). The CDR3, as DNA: TGCAGTGCTAGCGGGGGAGCGGGAGTCCACTTC. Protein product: CSASGGAGVHF.

The CDR3 here is CASSLDSTSTDTQYF. Written as DNA, the CDR3 is TGCGCCAGCAGCTTGGACTCGACTAGCACAGATACGCAGTATTTT. V usage is TRBV5-1 and J usage is TRBJ2-3; D unclear. The length of the CDR3 is 15 residues. V was cut by 0 bases and J by 0 bases, with 8 bases left in between. Germline CDR1 is SGHRS and CDR2 is YFSETQ.

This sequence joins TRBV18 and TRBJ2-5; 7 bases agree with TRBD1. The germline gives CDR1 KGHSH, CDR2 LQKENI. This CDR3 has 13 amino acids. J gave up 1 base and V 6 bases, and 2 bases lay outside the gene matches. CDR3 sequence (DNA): TGTGCCAGCTCTGGGGACAGCCAAGAGACCCAGTACTTC. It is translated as CASSGDSQETQYF. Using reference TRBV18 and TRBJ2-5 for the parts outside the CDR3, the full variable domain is NAGVMQNPRHLVRRRGQEARLRCSPMKGHSHVYWYRQLPEEGLKFMVYLQKENIIDESGMPKERFSAEFPKEGPSILRIQQVVRGDSAAYFCASSGDSQETQYFGPGTRLLVL.

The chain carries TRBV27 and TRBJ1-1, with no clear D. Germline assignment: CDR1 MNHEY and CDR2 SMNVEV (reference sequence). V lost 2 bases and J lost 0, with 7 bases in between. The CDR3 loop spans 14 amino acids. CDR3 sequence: CASSLGRVNTEAFF. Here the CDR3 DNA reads TGTGCCAGCAGTTTAGGGCGCGTGAACACTGAAGCTTTCTTT.

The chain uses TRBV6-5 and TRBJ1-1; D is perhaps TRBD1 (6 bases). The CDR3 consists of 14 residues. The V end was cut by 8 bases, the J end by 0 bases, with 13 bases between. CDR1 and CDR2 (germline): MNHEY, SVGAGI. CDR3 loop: CASLPRGLNTEAFF. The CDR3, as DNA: TGTGCCAGCTTACCCAGGGGATTGAACACTGAAGCTTTCTTT.